The clone carrying this T cell receptor beta chain came up once. These data originate in a study of shared clonotypes between healthy human individuals. On the study more broadly: Three plates were used per donor for CD4 naive, three for CD4 memory, two for CD8 naive and one for CD8 memory.

An assay was performed, and its level was deep. Over several immunoSEQ plates, each subset's genomic DNA was distributed in even portions. Sequencing was performed with immunoSEQ multiplex PCR; in TCRdb, only in-frame clones are kept and a portion is missing. The sample consists of about 1 million clones, more than 65% of them appearing once. The germline CDR1 and CDR2 sequences are LGHNA and YSLEER. Unmatched junction bases numbered 4, after V lost 0 bases and J lost 8 bases. The CDR3 consists of 15 residues. The rearrangement uses TRBV4-3 and TRBJ2-1; TRBD2 matches at 10 bases. The sequence came from a man in his late teens or twenties in good health. The sample was memory CD4+ T cells sorted from blood. Subset meaning: CD45RA-negative fraction. The chain's CDR3 is CASSQDRLAGDEQFF. The DNA for the CDR3 is TGCGCCAGCAGCCAAGACCGACTAGCGGGCGATGAGCAGTTCTTC.